This T cell receptor (beta chain) was retrieved from a study of blood T cell repertoires in COVID-19. About the study: In each case, the material was cDNA or gDNA derived from T cells, B-cell-depleted T cells, or PBMCs.

Methods used by the authors: Scientists estimated how many nucleated cells there were by amplifying reference gene primers. Sequenced by immunoSEQ multiplex PCR; TCRdb stores in-frame clones only, minus some. The V and J calls and clone size were taken over from that table, and D and trimming were inferred from the DNA. The sample has about 250,000 clones; 82% are singletons. Ages ranged from about 18 to 89 years, with residence in under 25 US areas. This CDR3 comprises 14 residues. Trimming removed 3 bases from V and 3 bases from J, with 9 bases in between. Germline values: CDR1 KGHSH, CDR2 LQKENI. Source material: PBMCs or T cells enriched from blood (not recorded which). The J gene is TRBJ1-5, the V gene TRBV18; maybe TRBD1 (6 bases). This receptor was obtained from a middle-aged man who had been exposed to COVID-19. CDR3 in amino acids: CASSPSGVNQPQHF. The CDR3 bases are TGTGCCAGCTCACCGTCAGGGGTCAATCAGCCCCAGCATTTT. The variable domain in full, completed from reference TRBV18 and TRBJ1-5, reads NAGVMQNPRHLVRRRGQEARLRCSPMKGHSHVYWYRQLPEEGLKFMVYLQKENIIDESGMPKERFSAEFPKEGPSILRIQQVVRGDSAAYFCASSPSGVNQPQHFGDGTRLSIL.